This T cell receptor beta chain was sequenced during a study of T-cell memory formation after mild COVID-19. Overall study findings and caveats: The SARS-CoV-2 specificity of second-wave clones reaching peak at day 37 remained unverified. Contracting clones from day 15 to 85 showed balanced CD4/CD8; later expanders favored CD4+. Clones that contracted clustered mainly in CM and EM if CD4+ and in EMRA if CD8+.

A remark on this clonotype: The antigen is unknown.

CDR1 is MNHNS and CDR2 is SASEGT in the germline V gene. The V and J ends lost 0 bases and 8 bases respectively, with 11 bases between them. CDR3 length: 14 residues. The 5'RACE method, run with constant-segment primers, produced TCR alpha and TCR beta cDNA libraries (carrying sample barcodes and UMIs). TCRdb called the 5' RACE reads again in MiXCR, with one record for every CDR3 protein. This sample has around 410,000 distinct CDR3 sequences; about 25% occur once, and the top ten carry around 14%. Material: PBMCs or a T cell subset sorted from them (not recorded which). The chain recombines TRBV6-1 with TRBJ2-1; the D is unclear. The origin of this receptor is an adult woman who had mild COVID-19 (a few samples of this study predate the infection). Cell type and time point are not known. The CDR3 loop reads CASSEATRYDEQFF. In DNA, the CDR3 is TGTGCCAGCAGTGAAGCTACTCGTTACGATGAGCAGTTCTTC.